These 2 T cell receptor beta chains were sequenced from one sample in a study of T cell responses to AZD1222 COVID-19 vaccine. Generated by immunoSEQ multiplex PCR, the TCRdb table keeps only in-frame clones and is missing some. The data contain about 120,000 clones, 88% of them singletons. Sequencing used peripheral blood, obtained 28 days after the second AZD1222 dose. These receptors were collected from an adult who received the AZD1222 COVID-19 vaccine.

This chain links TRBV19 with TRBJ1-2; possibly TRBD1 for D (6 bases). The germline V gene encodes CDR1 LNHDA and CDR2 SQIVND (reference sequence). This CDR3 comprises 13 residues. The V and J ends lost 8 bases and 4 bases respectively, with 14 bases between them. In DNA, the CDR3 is TGTGCCAGTCTTCCTCGACAGGCCTATGGCTACACCTTC. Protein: CASLPRQAYGYTF. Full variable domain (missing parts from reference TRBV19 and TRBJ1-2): DGGITQSPKYLFRKEGQNVTLSCEQNLNHDAMYWYRQDPGQGLRLIYYSQIVNDFQKGDIAEGYSVSREKKESFPLTVTSAQKNPTAFYLCASLPRQAYGYTFGSGTRLTVV.

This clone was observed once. This CDR3 reads CASSLVPPETQYF. The CDR3 DNA is TGTGCCAGCAGCTTAGTGCCGCCGGAGACCCAGTACTTC. The genes are TRBV7-2 and TRBJ2-5; no clear D. V dropped 1 base and J dropped 5 bases, with 8 bases sitting between them. The germline gives CDR1 SGHTA, CDR2 FQGNSA. The CDR3 runs 13 residues.